The source of this TCR beta chain is a study of T cell repertoires in aging, cancer and after chemotherapy. Whole-study findings and limits: Immunological memory after chemotherapy cannot be judged from the repertoire data.

A mixed TRB-A/B primer pool amplified rearranged TRB by multiplex touch-down PCR. TCRdb used MiXCR to reprocess the multiplex PCR reads, holding one entry per CDR3 protein. Counted here are roughly 2,300 distinct CDR3 sequences, about 30% occurring once; the ten biggest clones make up about a sixth. Concerning this clonotype itself: Its cognate antigen is unknown.

The template was genomic DNA from peripheral blood, not RNA. The sample comprised blood. This sequence was found in a human donor with a solid tumor.

The DNA for the CDR3 is TGTGCCAGCAGCTTGGTGGTCGGGGGCCGCACAGATACGCAGTATTTT. Its protein is CASSLVVGGRTDTQYF. V usage is TRBV5-6 and J usage is TRBJ2-3, with D perhaps assigned TRBD1 or TRBD2 (6 bases each). The germline gives CDR1 SGHDT, CDR2 YYEEEE. This CDR3 spans 16 amino acids. Trimming stripped 0 bases from V and 1 base from J, with 12 bases between.